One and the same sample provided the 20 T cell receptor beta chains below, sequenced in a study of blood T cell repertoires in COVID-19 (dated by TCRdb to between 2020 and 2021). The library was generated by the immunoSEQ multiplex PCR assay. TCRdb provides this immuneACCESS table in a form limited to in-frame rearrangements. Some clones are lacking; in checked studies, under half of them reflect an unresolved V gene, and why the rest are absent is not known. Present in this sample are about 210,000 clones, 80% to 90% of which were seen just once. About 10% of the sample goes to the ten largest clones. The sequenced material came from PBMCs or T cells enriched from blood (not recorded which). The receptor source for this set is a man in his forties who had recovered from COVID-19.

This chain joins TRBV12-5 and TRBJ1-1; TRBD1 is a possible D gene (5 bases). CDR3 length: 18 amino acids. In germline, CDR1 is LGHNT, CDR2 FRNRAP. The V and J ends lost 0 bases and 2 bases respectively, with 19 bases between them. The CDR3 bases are TGTGCTAGTGGTTTGGTACTGGGGTTGGGCAGGGCTAACACTGAAGCTTTCTTT. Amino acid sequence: CASGLVLGLGRANTEAFF.

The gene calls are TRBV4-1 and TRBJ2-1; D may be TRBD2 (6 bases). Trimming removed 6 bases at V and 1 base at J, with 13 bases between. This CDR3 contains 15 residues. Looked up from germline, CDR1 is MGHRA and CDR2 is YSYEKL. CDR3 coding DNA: TGCGCCAGCAGTCCTACTAGCAGGTCCTACAATGAGCAGTTCTTC. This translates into CASSPTSRSYNEQFF.

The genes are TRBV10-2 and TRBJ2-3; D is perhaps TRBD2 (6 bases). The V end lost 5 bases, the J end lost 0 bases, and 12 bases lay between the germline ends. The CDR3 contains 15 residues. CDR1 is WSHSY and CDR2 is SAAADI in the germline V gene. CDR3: CASSYEGTSTDTQYF. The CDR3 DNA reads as TGCGCCAGCAGTTACGAGGGGACTAGCACAGATACGCAGTATTTT.

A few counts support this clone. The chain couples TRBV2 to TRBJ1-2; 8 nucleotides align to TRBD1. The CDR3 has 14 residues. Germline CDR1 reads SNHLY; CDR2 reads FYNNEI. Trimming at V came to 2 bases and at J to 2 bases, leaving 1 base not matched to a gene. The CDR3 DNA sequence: TGTGCCAGCAGTGAAAGGACAGGGAACTATGGCTACACCTTC. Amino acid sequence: CASSERTGNYGYTF.

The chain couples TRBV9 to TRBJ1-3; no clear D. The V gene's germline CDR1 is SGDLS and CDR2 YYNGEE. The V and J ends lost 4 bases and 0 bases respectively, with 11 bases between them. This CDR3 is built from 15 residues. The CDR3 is CASSPRLNSGNTIYF. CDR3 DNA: TGTGCCAGCAGCCCCCGACTTAACTCTGGAAACACCATATATTTT.

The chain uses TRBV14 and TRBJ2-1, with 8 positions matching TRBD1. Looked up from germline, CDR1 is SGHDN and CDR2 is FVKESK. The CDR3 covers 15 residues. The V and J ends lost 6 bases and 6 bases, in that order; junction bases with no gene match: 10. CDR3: CASSLNRGYRNEQFF. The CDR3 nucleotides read TGTGCCAGCAGTTTAAACAGGGGGTACCGCAATGAGCAGTTCTTC. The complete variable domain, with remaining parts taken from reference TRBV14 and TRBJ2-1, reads EAGVTQFPSHSVIEKGQTVTLRCDPISGHDNLYWYRRVMGKEIKFLLHFVKESKQDESGMPNNRFLAERTGGTYSTLKVQPAELEDSGVYFCASSLNRGYRNEQFFGPGTRLTVL.

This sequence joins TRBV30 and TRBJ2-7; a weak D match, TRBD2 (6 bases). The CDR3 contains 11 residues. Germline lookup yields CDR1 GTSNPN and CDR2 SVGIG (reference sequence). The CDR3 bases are TGTGCAATTAGCGGCTCCTACGAGCAGTACTTC. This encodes CAISGSYEQYF.

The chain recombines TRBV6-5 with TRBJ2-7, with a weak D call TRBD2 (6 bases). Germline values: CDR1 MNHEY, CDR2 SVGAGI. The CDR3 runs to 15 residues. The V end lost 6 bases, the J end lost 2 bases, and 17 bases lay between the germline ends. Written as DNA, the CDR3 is TGTGCCAGCAGACCTTCCGGGACTGAGCCCTACGAGCAGTACTTC. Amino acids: CASRPSGTEPYEQYF.

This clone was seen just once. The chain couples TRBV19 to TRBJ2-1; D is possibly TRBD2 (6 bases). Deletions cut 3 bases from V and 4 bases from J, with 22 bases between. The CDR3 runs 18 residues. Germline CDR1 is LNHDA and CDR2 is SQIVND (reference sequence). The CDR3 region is CASSIRMAGGVGYNEQFF. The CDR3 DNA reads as TGTGCCAGTAGTATTCGGATGGCAGGCGGGGTCGGTTACAATGAGCAGTTCTTC.

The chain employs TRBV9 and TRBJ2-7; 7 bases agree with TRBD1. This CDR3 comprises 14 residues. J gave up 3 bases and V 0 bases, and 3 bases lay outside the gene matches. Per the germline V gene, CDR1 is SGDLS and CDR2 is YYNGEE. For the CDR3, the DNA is TGTGCCAGCAGCGTAGCGTCAGGGGGCTACGAGCAGTACTTC. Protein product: CASSVASGGYEQYF.

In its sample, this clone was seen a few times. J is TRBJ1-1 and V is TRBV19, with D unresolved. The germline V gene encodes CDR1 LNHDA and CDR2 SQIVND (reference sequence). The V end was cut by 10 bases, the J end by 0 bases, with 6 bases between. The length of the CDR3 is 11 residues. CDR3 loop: CATGVNTEAFF. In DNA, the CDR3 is TGTGCCACCGGGGTGAACACTGAAGCTTTCTTT.

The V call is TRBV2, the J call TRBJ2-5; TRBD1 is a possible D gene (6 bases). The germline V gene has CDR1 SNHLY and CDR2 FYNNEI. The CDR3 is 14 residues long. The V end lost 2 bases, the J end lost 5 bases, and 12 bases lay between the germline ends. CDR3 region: CASSERGSWETQYF. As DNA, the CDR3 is TGTGCCAGCAGTGAAAGGGGGAGTTGGGAGACCCAGTACTTC.

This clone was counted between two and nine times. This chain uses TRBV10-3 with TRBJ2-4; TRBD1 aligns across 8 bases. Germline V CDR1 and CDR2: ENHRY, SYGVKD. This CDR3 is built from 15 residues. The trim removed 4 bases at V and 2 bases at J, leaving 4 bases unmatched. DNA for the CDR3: TGTGCCATCAGTGCTGACAGGGGACCCAAAAACATTCAGTACTTC. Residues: CAISADRGPKNIQYF.

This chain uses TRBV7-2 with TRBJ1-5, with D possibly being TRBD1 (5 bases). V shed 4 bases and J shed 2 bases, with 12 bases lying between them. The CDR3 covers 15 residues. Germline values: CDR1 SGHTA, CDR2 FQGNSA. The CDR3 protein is CASSSGDRGNQPQHF. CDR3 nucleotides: TGTGCCAGCAGCTCTGGCGACAGAGGCAATCAGCCCCAGCATTTT.

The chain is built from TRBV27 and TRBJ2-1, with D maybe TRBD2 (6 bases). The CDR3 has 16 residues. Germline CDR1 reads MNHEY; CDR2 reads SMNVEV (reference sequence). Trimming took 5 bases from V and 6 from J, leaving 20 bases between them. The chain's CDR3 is CASSDQTPLGGNEQFF. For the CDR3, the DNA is TGTGCCAGCAGTGATCAGACCCCGCTGGGGGGCAATGAGCAGTTCTTC.

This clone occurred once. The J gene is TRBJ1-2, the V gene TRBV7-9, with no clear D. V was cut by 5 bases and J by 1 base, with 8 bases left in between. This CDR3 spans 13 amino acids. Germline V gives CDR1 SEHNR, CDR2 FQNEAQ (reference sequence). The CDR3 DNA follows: TGTGCCAGCAGCACTACAGATAACTATGGCTACACCTTC. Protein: CASSTTDNYGYTF.

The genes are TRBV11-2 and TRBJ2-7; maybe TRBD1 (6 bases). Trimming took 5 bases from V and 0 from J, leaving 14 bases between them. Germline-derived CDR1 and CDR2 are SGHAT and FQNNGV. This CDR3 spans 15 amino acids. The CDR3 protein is CASSLGQLASYEQYF. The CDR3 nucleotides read TGTGCCAGCAGCCTTGGACAGTTAGCCTCCTACGAGCAGTACTTC.

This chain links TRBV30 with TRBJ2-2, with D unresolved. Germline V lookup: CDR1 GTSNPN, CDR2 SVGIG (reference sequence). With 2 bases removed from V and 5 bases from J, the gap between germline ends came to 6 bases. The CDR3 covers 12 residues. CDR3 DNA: TGTGCCTGGAGTCGAGGAACCGGGGAGCTGTTTTTT. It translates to CAWSRGTGELFF.

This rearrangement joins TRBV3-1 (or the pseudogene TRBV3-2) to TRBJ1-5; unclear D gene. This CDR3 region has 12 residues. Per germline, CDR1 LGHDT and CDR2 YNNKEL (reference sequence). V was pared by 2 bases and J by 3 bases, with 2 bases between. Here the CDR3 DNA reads TGTGCCAGCAGCCAACTCAATCAGCCCCAGCATTTT. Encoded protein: CASSQLNQPQHF.

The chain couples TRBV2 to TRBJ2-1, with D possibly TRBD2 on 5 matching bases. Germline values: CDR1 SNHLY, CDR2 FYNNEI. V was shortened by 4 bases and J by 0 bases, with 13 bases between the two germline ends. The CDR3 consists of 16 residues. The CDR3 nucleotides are TGTGCCAGCAGTGCCCAGCGGCTAAGCTCCTACAATGAGCAGTTCTTC. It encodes CASSAQRLSSYNEQFF.